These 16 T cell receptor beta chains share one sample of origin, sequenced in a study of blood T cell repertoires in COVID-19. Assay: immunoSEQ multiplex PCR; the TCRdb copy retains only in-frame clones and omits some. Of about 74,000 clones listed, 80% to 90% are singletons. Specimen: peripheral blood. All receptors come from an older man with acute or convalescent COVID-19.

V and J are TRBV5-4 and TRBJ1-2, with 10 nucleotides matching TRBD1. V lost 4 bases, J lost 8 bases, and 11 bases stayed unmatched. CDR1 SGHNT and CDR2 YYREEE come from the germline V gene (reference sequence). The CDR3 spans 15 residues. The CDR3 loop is CASSLGDRGRGGYTF. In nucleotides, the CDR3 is TGTGCCAGCAGCCTAGGCGACAGGGGGCGGGGAGGCTACACCTTC.

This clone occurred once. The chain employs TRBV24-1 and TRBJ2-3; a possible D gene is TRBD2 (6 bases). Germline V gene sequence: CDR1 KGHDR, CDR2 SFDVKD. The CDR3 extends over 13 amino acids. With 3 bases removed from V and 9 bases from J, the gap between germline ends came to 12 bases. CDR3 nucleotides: TGTGCCACCAGTGATCTGCGGGGTCGGACGCAGTATTTT. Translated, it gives CATSDLRGRTQYF.

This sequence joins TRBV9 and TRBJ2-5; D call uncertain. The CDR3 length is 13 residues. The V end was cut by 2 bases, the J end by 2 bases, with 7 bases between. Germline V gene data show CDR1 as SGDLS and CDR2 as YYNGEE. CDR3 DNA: TGTGCCAGCAGCGTCCAGGATCAAGAGACCCAGTACTTC. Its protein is CASSVQDQETQYF.

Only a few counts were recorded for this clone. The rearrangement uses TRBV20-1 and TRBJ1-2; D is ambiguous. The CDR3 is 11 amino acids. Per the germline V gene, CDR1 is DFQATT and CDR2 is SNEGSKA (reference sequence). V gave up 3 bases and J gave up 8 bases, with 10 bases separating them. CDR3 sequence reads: CSASVAGGYTF. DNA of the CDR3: TGCAGTGCTAGCGTAGCGGGGGGCTACACCTTC.

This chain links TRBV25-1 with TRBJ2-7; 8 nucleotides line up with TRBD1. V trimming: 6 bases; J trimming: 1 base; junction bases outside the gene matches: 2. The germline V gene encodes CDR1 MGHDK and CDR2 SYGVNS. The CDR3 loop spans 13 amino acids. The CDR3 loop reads CASSRDRSYEQYF. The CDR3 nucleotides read TGTGCCAGCAGCAGGGACAGGTCCTACGAGCAGTACTTC.

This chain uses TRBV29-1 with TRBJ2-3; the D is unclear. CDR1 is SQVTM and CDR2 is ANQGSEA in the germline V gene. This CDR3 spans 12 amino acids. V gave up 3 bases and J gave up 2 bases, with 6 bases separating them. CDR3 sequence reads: CSVDTYTDTQYF. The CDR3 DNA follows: TGCAGCGTTGATACCTACACAGATACGCAGTATTTT.

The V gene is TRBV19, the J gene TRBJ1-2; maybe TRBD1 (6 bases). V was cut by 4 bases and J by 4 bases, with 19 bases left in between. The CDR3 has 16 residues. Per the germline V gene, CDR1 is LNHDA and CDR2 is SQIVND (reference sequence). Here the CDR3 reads CASSTQGTRLSYGYTF. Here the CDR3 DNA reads TGTGCCAGTAGTACACAAGGGACAAGGCTGAGCTATGGCTACACCTTC.

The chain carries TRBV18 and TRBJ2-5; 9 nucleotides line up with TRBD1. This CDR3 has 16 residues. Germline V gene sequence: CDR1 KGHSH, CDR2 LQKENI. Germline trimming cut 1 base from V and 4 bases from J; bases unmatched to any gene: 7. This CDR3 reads CASSPLGQGSGETQYF. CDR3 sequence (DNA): TGTGCCAGCTCACCACTCGGACAGGGGAGTGGAGAGACCCAGTACTTC.

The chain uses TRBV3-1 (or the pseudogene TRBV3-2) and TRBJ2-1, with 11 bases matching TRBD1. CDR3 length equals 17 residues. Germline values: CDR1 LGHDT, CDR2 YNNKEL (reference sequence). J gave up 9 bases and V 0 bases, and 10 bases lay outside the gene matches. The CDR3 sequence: CASSQDRGTGGRIEQFF. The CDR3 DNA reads TGTGCCAGCAGCCAAGATAGGGGGACAGGGGGTAGGATTGAGCAGTTCTTC.

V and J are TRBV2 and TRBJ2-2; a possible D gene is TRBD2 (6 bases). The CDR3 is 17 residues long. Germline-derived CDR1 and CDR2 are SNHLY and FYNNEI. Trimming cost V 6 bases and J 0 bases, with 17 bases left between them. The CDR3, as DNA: TGTGCCAGCAGGTTTTTGTTAGCGGCCTCGAACACCGGGGAGCTGTTTTTT. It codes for CASRFLLAASNTGELFF. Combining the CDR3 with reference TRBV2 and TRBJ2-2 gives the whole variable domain EPEVTQTPSHQVTQMGQEVILRCVPISNHLYFYWYRQILGQKVEFLVSFYNNEISEKSEIFDDQFSVERPDGSNFTLKIRSTKLEDSAMYFCASRFLLAASNTGELFFGEGSRLTVL.

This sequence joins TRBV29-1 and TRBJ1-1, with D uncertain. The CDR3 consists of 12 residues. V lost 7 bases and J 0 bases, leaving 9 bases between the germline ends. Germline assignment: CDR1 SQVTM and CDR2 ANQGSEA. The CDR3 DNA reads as TGCAGCGCCAACAGTGTGAACACTGAAGCTTTCTTT. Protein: CSANSVNTEAFF.

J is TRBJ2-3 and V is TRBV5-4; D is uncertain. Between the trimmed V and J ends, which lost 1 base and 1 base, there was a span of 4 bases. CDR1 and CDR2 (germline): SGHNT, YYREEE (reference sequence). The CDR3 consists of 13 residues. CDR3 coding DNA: TGTGCCAGCAGCTTGCGAGGCACAGATACGCAGTATTTT. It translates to CASSLRGTDTQYF.

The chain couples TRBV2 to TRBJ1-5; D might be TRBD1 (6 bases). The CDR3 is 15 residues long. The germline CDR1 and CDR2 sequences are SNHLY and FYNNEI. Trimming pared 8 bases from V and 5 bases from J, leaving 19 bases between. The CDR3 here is CASGRGVPLDQPQHF. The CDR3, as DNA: TGTGCCAGCGGGAGGGGGGTACCTCTGGATCAGCCCCAGCATTTT.

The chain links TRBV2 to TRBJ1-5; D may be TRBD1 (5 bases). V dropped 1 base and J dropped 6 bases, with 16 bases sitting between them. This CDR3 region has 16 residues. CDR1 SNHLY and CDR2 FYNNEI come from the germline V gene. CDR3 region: CASSEDGAVRGQPQHF. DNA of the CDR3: TGTGCCAGCAGTGAAGATGGGGCAGTCCGCGGTCAGCCCCAGCATTTT. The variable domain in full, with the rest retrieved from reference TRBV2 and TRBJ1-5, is EPEVTQTPSHQVTQMGQEVILRCVPISNHLYFYWYRQILGQKVEFLVSFYNNEISEKSEIFDDQFSVERPDGSNFTLKIRSTKLEDSAMYFCASSEDGAVRGQPQHFGDGTRLSIL.

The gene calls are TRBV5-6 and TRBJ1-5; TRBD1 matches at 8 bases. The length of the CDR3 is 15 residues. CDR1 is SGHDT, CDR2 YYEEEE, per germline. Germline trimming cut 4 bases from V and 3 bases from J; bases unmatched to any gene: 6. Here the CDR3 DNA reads TGTGCCAGCAGCCGACGGACAGGGTACAATCAGCCCCAGCATTTT. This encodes CASSRRTGYNQPQHF.

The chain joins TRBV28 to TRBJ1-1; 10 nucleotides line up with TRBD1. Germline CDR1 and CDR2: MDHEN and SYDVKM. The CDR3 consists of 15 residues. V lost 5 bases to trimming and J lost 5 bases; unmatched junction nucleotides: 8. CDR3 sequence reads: CASSPPGTGETEAFF. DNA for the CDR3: TGTGCCAGCAGTCCTCCCGGGACAGGGGAGACTGAAGCTTTCTTT.